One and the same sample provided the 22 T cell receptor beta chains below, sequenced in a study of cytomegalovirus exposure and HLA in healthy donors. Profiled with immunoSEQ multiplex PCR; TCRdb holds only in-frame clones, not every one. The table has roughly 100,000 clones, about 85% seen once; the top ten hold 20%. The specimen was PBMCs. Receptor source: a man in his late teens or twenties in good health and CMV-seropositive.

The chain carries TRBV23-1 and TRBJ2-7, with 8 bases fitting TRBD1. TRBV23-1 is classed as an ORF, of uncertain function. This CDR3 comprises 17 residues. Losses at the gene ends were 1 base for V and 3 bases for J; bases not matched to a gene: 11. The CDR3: CASSQFYRTGSFYEQYF. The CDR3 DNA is TGCGCCAGCAGTCAATTCTATCGGACAGGGTCCTTCTACGAGCAGTACTTC.

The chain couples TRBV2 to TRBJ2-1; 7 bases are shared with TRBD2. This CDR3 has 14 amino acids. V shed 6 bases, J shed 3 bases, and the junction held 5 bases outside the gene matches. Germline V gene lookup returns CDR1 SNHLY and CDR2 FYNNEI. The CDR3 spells CASRNGRRYNEQFF. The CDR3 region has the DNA TGTGCCAGCAGAAACGGGAGGCGCTACAATGAGCAGTTCTTC.

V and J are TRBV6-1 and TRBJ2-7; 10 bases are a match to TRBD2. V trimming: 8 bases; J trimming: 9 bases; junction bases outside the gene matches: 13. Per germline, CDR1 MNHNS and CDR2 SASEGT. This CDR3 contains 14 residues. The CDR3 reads CASRRGLAVSTQYV. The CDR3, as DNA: TGTGCCAGCCGCCGAGGACTAGCGGTTTCCACGCAGTACGTC.

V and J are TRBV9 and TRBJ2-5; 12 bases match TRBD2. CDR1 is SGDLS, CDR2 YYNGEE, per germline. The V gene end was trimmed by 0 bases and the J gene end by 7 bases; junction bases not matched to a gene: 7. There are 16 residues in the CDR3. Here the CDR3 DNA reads TGTGCCAGCAGCGTAGACACACTAGCGGGAGGCGGGACCCAGTACTTC. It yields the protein CASSVDTLAGGGTQYF.

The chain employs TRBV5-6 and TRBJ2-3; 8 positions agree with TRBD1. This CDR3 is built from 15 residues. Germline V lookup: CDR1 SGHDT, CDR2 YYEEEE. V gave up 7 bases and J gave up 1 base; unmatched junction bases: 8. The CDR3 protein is CASGGGQDRTDTQYF. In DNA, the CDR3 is TGTGCCAGCGGTGGGGGACAGGACCGCACAGATACGCAGTATTTT.

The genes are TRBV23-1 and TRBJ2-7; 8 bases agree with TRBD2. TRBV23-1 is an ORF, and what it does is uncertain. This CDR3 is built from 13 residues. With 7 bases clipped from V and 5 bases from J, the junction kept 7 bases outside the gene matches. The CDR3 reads CASTYGGDHEQYV. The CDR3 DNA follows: TGCGCCAGCACCTACGGGGGGGACCACGAGCAGTACGTC.

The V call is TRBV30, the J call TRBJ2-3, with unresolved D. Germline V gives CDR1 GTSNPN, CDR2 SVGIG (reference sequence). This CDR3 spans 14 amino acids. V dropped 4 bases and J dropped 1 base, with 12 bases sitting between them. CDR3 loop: CAWKTSPGTDTQYF. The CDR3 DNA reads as TGTGCCTGGAAAACCAGTCCCGGCACAGATACGCAGTATTTT.

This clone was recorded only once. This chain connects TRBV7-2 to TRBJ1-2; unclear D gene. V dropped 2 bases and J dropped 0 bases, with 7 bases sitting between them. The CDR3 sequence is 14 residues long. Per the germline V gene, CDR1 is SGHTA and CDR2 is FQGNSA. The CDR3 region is CASSLRNSNYGYTF. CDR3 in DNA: TGTGCCAGCAGCTTACGAAACTCTAACTATGGCTACACCTTC.

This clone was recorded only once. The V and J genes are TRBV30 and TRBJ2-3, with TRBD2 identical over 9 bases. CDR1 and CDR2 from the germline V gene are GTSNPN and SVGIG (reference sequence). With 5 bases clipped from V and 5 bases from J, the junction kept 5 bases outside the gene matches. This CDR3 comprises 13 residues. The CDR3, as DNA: TGTGCCTGGGCAGCGGGGGGAGGAGATACGCAGTATTTT. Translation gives CAWAAGGGDTQYF.

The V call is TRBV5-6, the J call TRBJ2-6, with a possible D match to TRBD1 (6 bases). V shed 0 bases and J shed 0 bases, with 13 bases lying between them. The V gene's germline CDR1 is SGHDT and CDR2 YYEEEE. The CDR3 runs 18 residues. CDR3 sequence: CASSLGILGASGANVLTF. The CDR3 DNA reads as TGTGCCAGCAGCTTGGGAATCTTGGGGGCCTCTGGGGCCAACGTCCTGACTTTC.

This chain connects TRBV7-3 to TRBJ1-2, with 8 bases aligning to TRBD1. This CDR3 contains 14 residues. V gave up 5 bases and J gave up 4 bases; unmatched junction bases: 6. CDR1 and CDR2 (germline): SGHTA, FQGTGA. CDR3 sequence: CASSPGQGAYGYTF. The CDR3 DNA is TGTGCCAGCAGCCCCGGACAGGGAGCCTATGGCTACACCTTC.

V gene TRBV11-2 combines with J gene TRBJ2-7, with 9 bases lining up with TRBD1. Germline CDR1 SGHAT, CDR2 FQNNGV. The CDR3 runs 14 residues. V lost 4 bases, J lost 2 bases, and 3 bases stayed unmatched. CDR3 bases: TGTGCCAGCAGCTACAGGGACAGGGCCTACGAGCAGTACTTC. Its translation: CASSYRDRAYEQYF.

The CDR3 region has the DNA TGTGCCTGGAGTGCTACAGGCCCCTTAAATGAAAAACTGTTTTTT. Protein product: CAWSATGPLNEKLFF. The gene calls are TRBV30 and TRBJ1-4, with a weak D call TRBD1 (5 bases). The germline V gene encodes CDR1 GTSNPN and CDR2 SVGIG (reference sequence). There are 15 residues in the CDR3. Trimming shortened V by 1 base and J by 5 bases, and 14 bases separated the two germline ends. The full variable domain, its missing parts supplied by reference TRBV30 and TRBJ1-4, is SQTIHQWPATLVQPVGSPLSLECTVEGTSNPNLYWYRQAAGRGLQLLFYSVGIGQISSEVPQNLSASRPQDRQFILSSKKLLLSDSGFYLCAWSATGPLNEKLFFGSGTQLSVL.

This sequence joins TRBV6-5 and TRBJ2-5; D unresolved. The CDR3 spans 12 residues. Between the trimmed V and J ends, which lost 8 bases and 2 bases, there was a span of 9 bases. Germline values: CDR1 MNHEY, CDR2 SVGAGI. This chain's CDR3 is CASGRRQETQYF. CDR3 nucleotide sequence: TGTGCCAGCGGCAGAAGACAAGAGACCCAGTACTTC.

The CDR3 loop reads CASSEESGGSYEQYF. CDR3 in DNA: TGTGCCAGCAGTGAAGAGAGCGGAGGTTCCTACGAGCAGTACTTC. The V gene is TRBV6-1, the J gene TRBJ2-7; a weak D match, TRBD2 (5 bases). The CDR3 runs to 15 residues. Germline loops: CDR1 MNHNS, CDR2 SASEGT. The ends were cut back, 1 base at V and 1 base at J, with 11 bases in the middle.

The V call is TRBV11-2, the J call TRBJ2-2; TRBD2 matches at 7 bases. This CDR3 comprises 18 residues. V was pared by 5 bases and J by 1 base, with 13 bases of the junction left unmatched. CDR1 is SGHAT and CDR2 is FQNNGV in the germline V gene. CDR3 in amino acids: CASSLNRVERENTGELFF. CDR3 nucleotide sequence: TGTGCCAGCAGCCTCAACCGGGTGGAGCGGGAGAACACCGGGGAGCTGTTTTTT. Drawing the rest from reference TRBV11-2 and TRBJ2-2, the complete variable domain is EAGVAQSPRYKIIEKRQSVAFWCNPISGHATLYWYQQILGQGPKLLIQFQNNGVVDDSQLPKDRFSAERLKGVDSTLKIQPAKLEDSAVYLCASSLNRVERENTGELFFGEGSRLTVL.

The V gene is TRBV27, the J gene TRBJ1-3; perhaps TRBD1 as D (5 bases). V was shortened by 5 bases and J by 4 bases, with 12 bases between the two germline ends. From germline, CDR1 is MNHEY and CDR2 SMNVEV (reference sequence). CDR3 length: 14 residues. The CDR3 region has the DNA TGTGCCAGCAGTGAAGGGGTGGGAGGAAACACCATATATTTT. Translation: CASSEGVGGNTIYF.

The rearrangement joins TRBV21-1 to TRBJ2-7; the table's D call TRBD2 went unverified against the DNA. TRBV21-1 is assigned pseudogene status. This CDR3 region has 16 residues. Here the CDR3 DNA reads TGTGCCAGCAGCAAACTAAGGACTAGACCCAACTACGAGCAGTACGTC. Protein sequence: CASSKLRTRPNYEQYV.

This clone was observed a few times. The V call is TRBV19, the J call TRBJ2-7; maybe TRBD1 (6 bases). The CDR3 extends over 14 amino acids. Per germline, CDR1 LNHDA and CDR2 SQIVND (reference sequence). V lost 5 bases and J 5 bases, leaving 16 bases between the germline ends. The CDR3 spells CASSLTAGDNEQYF. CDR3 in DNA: TGTGCCAGTAGTTTAACCGCAGGGGATAACGAGCAGTACTTC.

The CDR3 DNA is TGTGCCAGCTCAAGACAGGAGTTTTCTGAAAAACTGTTTTTT. Its protein product is CASSRQEFSEKLFF. The rearrangement uses TRBV18 and TRBJ1-4; maybe TRBD1 (6 bases). Germline V gene sequence: CDR1 KGHSH, CDR2 LQKENI. CDR3 length: 14 amino acids. The V and J ends lost 5 bases and 7 bases respectively, with 14 bases between them.

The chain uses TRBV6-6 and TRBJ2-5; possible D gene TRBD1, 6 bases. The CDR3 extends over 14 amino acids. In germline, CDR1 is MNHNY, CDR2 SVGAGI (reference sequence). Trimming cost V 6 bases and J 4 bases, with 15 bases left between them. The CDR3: CASSDRLRRETQYF. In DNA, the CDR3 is TGTGCCAGCAGCGACAGGTTGCGTCGAGAGACCCAGTACTTC.

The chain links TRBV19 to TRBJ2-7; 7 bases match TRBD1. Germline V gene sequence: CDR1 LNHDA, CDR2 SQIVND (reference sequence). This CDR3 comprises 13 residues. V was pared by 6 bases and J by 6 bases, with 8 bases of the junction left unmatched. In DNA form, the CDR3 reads TGTGCCAGTAGCCCGGTAAGGGGGCTCGAGCAGTACTTC. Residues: CASSPVRGLEQYF.